Listed here are 2 T cell receptor beta chains from one sample, sequenced in a study of blood T cell repertoires in COVID-19. Sequencing was performed with immunoSEQ multiplex PCR; in TCRdb, only in-frame clones are kept and a portion is missing. The sample yields about 40,000 clones, roughly nine tenths seen once. The sample taken for sequencing was peripheral blood. These receptors were collected from a man aged 45-65 years with active COVID-19.

The chain couples TRBV19 to TRBJ2-6; 12 nucleotides align to TRBD2. Trimming at V came to 5 bases and at J to 2 bases, leaving 7 bases not matched to a gene. Germline lookup yields CDR1 LNHDA and CDR2 SQIVND (reference sequence). There are 18 residues in the CDR3. The DNA for the CDR3 is TGTGCCAGTAGTGCCGGGACTAGCGGGCCAACTGGGGCCAACGTCCTGACTTTC. This codes for CASSAGTSGPTGANVLTF.

This chain uses TRBV7-9 with TRBJ2-7, with 9 positions matching TRBD1. CDR3 length: 15 residues. The ends lost 4 bases at V and 4 bases at J; junction bases unmatched: 8. Germline V gene data show CDR1 as SEHNR and CDR2 as FQNEAQ (reference sequence). The CDR3 bases are TGTGCCAGCAGCTCCATCCGGGGACAGGGATACGAGCAGTACTTC. This codes for CASSSIRGQGYEQYF.